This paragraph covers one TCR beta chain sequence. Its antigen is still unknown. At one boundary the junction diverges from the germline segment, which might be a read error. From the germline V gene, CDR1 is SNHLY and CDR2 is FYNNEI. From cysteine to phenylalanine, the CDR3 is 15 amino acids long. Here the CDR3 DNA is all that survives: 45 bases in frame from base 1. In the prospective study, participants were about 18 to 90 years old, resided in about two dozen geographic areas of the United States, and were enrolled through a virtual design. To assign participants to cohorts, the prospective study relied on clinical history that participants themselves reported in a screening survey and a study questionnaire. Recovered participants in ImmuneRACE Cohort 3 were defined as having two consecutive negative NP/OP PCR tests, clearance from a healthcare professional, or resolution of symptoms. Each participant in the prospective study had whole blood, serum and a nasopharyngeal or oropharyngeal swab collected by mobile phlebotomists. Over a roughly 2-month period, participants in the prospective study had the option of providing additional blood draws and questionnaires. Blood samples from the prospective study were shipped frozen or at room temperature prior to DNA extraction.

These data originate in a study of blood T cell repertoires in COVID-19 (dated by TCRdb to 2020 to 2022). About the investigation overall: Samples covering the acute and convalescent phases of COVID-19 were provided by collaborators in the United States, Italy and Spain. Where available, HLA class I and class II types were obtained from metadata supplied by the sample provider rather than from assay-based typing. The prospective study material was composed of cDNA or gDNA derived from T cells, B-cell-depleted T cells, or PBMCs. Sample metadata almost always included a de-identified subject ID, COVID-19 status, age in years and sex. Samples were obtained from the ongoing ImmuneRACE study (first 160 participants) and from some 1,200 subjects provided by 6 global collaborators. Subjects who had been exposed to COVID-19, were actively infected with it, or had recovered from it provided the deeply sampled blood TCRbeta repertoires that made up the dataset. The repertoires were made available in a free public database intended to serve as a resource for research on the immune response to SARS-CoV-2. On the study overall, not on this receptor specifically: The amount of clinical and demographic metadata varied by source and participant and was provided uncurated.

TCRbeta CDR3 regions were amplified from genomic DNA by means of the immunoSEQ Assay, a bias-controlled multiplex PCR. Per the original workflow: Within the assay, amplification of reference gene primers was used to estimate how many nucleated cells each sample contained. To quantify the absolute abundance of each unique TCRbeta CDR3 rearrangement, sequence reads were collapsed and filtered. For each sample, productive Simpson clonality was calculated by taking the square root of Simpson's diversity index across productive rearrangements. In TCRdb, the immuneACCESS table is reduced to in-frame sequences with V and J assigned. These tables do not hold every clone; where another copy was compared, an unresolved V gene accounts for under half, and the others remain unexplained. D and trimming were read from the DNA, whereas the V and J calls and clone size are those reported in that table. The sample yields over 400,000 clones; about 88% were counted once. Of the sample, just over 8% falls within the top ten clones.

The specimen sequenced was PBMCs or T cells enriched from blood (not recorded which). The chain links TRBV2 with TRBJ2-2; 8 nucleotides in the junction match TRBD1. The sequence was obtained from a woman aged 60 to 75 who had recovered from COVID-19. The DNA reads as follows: TGTGCCAGCAGGGAAGGACAGGGAAGGACCGGGGAGCTGTTTTTT. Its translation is CASREGQGRTGELFF.